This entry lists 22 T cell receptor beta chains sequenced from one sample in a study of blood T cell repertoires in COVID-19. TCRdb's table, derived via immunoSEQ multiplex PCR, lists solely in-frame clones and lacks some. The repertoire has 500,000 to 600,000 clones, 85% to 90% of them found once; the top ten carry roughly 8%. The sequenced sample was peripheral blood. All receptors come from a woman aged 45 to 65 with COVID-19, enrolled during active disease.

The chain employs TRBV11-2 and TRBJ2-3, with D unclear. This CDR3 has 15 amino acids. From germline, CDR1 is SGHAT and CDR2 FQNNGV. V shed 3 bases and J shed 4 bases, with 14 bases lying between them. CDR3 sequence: CASSFLNPAADTQYF. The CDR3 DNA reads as TGTGCCAGCAGCTTTCTAAACCCGGCGGCAGATACGCAGTATTTT. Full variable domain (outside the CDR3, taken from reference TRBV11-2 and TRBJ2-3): EAGVAQSPRYKIIEKRQSVAFWCNPISGHATLYWYQQILGQGPKLLIQFQNNGVVDDSQLPKDRFSAERLKGVDSTLKIQPAKLEDSAVYLCASSFLNPAADTQYFGPGTRLTVL.

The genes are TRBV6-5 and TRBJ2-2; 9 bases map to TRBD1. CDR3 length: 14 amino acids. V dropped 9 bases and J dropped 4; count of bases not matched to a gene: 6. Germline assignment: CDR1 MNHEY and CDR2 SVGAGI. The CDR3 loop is CASKGTGSTGELFF. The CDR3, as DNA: TGTGCCAGTAAGGGGACAGGGTCCACCGGGGAGCTGTTTTTT.

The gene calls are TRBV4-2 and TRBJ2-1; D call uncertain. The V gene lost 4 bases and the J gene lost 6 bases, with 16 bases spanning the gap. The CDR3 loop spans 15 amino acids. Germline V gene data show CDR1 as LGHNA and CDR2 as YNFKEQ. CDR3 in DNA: TGTGCCAGCAGCCCTCATATTAGCTTGGTCAATGAGCAGTTCTTC. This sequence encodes CASSPHISLVNEQFF.

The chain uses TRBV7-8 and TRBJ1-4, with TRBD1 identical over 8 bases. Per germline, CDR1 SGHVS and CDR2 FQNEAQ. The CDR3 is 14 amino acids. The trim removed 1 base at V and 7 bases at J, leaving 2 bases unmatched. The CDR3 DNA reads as TGTGCCAGCAGCTTAGGACAGGGGTTTGAAAAACTGTTTTTT. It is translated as CASSLGQGFEKLFF. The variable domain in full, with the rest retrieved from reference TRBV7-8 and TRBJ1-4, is GAGVSQSPRYKVAKRGQDVALRCDPISGHVSLFWYQQALGQGPEFLTYFQNEAQLDKSGLPSDRFFAERPEGSVSTLKIQRTQQEDSAVYLCASSLGQGFEKLFFGSGTQLSVL.

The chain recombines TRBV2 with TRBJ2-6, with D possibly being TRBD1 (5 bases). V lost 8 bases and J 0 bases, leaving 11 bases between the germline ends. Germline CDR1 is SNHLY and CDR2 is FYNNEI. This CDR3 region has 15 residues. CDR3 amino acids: CASAEDTSGANVLTF. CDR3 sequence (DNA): TGTGCCAGCGCCGAGGACACCTCTGGGGCCAACGTCCTGACTTTC.

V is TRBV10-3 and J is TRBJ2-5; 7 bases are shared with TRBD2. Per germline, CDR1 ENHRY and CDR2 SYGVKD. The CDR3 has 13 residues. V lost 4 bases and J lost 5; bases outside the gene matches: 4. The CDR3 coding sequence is TGTGCCATCAGTGTTCAGGGAGGGGAGACCCAGTACTTC. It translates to CAISVQGGETQYF.

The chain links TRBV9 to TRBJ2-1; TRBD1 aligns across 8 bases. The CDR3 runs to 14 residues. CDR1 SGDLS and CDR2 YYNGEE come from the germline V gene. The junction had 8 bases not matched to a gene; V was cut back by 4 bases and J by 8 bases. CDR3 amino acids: CASSPRQGLYEQFF. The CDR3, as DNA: TGTGCCAGCAGCCCGCGACAGGGGTTGTATGAGCAGTTCTTC.

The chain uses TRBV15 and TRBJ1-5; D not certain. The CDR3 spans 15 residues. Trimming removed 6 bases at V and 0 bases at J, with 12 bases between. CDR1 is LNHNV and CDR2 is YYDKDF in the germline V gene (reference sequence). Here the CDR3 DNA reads TGTGCCACCAGTCTGACATTCAATAGCAATCAGCCCCAGCATTTT. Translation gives CATSLTFNSNQPQHF. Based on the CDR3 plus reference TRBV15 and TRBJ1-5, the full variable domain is DAMVIQNPRYQVTQFGKPVTLSCSQTLNHNVMYWYQQKSSQAPKLLFHYYDKDFNNEADTPDNFQSRRPNTSFCFLDIRSPGLGDTAMYLCATSLTFNSNQPQHFGDGTRLSIL.

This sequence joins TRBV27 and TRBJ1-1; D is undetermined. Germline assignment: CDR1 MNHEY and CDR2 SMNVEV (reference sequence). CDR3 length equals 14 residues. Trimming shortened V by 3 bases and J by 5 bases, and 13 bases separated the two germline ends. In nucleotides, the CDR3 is TGTGCCAGCAGTTTTCTTCCCCGCGCGACTGAAGCTTTCTTT. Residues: CASSFLPRATEAFF.

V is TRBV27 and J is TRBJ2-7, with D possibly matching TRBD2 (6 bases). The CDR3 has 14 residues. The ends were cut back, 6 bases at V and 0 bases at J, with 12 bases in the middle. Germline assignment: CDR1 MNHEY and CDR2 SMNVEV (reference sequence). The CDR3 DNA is TGTGCCAGCAGGATCCGGGAGCGCTCCTACGAGCAGTACTTC. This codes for CASRIRERSYEQYF.

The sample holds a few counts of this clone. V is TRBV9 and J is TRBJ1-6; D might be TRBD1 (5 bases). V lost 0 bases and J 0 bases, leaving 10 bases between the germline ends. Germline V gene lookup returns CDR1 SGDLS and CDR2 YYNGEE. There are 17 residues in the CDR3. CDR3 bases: TGTGCCAGCAGCGTAGAAAGACAGCCCTCCTATAATTCACCCCTCCACTTT. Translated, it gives CASSVERQPSYNSPLHF.

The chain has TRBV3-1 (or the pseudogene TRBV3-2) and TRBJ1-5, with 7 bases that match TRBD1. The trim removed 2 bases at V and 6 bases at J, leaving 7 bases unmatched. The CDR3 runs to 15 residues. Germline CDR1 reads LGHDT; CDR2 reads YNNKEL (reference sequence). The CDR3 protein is CASSQMTGQGQPQHF. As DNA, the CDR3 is TGTGCCAGCAGCCAAATGACAGGGCAGGGTCAGCCCCAGCATTTT.

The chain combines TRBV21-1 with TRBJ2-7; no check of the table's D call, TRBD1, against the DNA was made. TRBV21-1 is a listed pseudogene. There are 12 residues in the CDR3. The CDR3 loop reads CASSRTSYEQYF. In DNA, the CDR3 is TGTGCCAGCAGCAGGACATCTTACGAGCAGTACTTC.

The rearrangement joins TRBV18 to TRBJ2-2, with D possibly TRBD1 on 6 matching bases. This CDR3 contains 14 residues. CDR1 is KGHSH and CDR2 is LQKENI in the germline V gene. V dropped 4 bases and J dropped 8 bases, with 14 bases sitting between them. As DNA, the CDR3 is TGTGCCAGCTCACTGACACAGGGAGAAGGGGAGCTGTTTTTT. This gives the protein CASSLTQGEGELFF.

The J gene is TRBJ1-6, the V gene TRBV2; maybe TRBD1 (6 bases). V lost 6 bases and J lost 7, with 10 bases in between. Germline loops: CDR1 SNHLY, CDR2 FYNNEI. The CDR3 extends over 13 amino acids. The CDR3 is CASSQGLNSPLHF. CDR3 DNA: TGTGCCAGCAGCCAGGGGCTCAATTCACCCCTCCACTTT.

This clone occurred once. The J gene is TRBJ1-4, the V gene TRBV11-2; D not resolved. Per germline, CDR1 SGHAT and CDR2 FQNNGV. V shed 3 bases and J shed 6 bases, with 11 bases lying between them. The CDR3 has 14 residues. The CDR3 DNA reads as TGTGCCAGCAGCTTCGGGATCGGGGATGAAAAACTGTTTTTT. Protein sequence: CASSFGIGDEKLFF. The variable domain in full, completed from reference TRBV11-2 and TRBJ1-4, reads EAGVAQSPRYKIIEKRQSVAFWCNPISGHATLYWYQQILGQGPKLLIQFQNNGVVDDSQLPKDRFSAERLKGVDSTLKIQPAKLEDSAVYLCASSFGIGDEKLFFGSGTQLSVL.

For the CDR3, the DNA is TGTGCCAGCAGCTTAGGAACTAGCGGGGACAATGAGCAGTTCTTC. This encodes CASSLGTSGDNEQFF. The chain is built from TRBV11-2 and TRBJ2-1; 10 bases map to TRBD2. Germline assignment: CDR1 SGHAT and CDR2 FQNNGV. CDR3 length: 15 amino acids. V trimming: 1 base; J trimming: 5 bases; junction bases outside the gene matches: 2.

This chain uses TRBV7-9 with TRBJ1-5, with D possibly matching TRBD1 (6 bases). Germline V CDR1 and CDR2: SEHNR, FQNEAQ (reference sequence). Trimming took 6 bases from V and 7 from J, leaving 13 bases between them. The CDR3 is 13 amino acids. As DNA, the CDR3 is TGTGCCAGCAGTCCGAAGGGGGAACAGCCCCAGCATTTT. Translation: CASSPKGEQPQHF.

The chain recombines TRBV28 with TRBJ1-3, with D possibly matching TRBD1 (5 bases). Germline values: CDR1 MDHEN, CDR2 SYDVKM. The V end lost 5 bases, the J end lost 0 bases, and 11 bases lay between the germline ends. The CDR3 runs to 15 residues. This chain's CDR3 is CASSRRDSSGNTIYF. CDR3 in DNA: TGTGCCAGCAGTCGCCGCGACAGCTCTGGAAACACCATATATTTT.

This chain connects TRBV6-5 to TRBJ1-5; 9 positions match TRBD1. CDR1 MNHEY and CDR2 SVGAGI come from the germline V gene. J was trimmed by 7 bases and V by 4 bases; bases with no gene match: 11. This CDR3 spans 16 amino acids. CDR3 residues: CASSFSRTGAGQPQHF. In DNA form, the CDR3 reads TGTGCCAGCAGTTTCTCCCGGACAGGGGCGGGACAGCCCCAGCATTTT.

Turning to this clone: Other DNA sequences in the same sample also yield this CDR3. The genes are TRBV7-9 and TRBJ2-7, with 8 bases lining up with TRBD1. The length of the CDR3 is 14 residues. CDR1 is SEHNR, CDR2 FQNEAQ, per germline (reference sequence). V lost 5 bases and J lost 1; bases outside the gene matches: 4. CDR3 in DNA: TGTGCCAGCAGCCTTGACAGGGGATCCTACGAGCAGTACTTC. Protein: CASSLDRGSYEQYF.

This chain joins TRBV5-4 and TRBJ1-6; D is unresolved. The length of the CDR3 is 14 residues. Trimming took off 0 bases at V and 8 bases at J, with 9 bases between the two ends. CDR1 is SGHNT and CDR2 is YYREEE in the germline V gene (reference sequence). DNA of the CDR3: TGTGCCAGCAGCTTGGGCAGTGCTTATTCACCCCTCCACTTT. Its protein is CASSLGSAYSPLHF. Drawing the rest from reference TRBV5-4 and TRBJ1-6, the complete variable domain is ETGVTQSPTHLIKTRGQQVTLRCSSQSGHNTVSWYQQALGQGPQFIFQYYREEENGRGNFPPRFSGLQFPNYSSELNVNALELDDSALYLCASSLGSAYSPLHFGNGTRLTVT.